Below, 17 T cell receptor beta chains from the same sample are listed, as sequenced in a study of blood T cell repertoires in COVID-19. The data were produced by immunoSEQ multiplex PCR, yet TCRdb's version contains in-frame clones alone and is incomplete. The data contain under 300,000 clones, roughly 86% of them seen just once; the ten biggest clones take up 1.5% to 2%. Sequenced material: PBMCs or T cells enriched from blood (not recorded which). These receptors originate from a woman aged 55-69 years who had recovered from COVID-19.

The V call is TRBV28, the J call TRBJ1-6; 7 bases map to TRBD1. Per the germline V gene, CDR1 is MDHEN and CDR2 is SYDVKM. Unmatched junction bases numbered 12, after V lost 6 bases and J lost 7 bases. The CDR3 totals 16 residues. The CDR3 is CASSAIRTGENSPLHF. The CDR3 DNA follows: TGTGCCAGCAGCGCGATCCGGACAGGCGAAAATTCACCCCTCCACTTT.

This rearrangement joins TRBV5-6 to TRBJ2-2; 8 nucleotides align to TRBD2. The CDR3 is 16 amino acids. The germline V gene encodes CDR1 SGHDT and CDR2 YYEEEE. The junction had 8 bases not matched to a gene; V was cut back by 1 base and J by 6 bases. The CDR3 spells CASSLYQPSGSGELFF. CDR3 DNA sequence: TGTGCCAGCAGCTTGTACCAGCCTAGCGGGTCCGGGGAGCTGTTTTTT.

The chain uses TRBV7-9 and TRBJ2-5, with 7 bases aligning to TRBD2. Germline trimming cut 3 bases from V and 5 bases from J; bases unmatched to any gene: 9. Germline CDR1 and CDR2: SEHNR and FQNEAQ (reference sequence). The CDR3 runs 15 residues. CDR3 DNA sequence: TGTGCCAGCAGCTTCGGGGGGTTAGCAGGGGAGACCCAGTACTTC. This encodes CASSFGGLAGETQYF.

The chain links TRBV10-3 to TRBJ1-2; TRBD1 is a possible D gene (5 bases). Per the germline V gene, CDR1 is ENHRY and CDR2 is SYGVKD. V dropped 5 bases and J dropped 2 bases, with 9 bases sitting between them. This CDR3 is 13 amino acids long. CDR3 protein: CAISLTGNYGYTF. The DNA of the CDR3 is TGTGCCATCAGTCTAACAGGCAACTATGGCTACACCTTC.

This clone has just a few counts. The CDR3 DNA reads TGTGCCAGCAGTTTCAGCCCTGCAGGGGATTCACCCCTCCACTTT. It encodes CASSFSPAGDSPLHF. The chain carries TRBV27 and TRBJ1-6, with D perhaps matching TRBD1 (6 bases). Trimming took off 3 bases at V and 8 bases at J, with 14 bases between the two ends. This CDR3 region has 15 residues. The germline V gene encodes CDR1 MNHEY and CDR2 SMNVEV (reference sequence).

This rearrangement joins TRBV5-8 to TRBJ1-1, with a weak D call TRBD1 (6 bases). This CDR3 contains 15 residues. Germline V gene data show CDR1 as SGHTS and CDR2 as YDEGEE. V was pared by 1 base and J by 3 bases, with 13 bases between. CDR3 sequence: CASSLISRGDTEAFF. In DNA form, the CDR3 reads TGTGCCAGCAGCTTGATCTCCAGGGGTGACACTGAAGCTTTCTTT.

The V call is TRBV6-5, the J call TRBJ1-5, with TRBD1 matching over 7 bases. Germline lookup yields CDR1 MNHEY and CDR2 SVGAGI. The ends lost 6 bases at V and 12 bases at J; junction bases unmatched: 11. CDR3 length: 13 amino acids. DNA of the CDR3: TGTGCCAGCAGGGGTCCCGGCAGGGGGAGCCAGCATTTT. This gives the protein CASRGPGRGSQHF.

This chain's CDR3 is CATSDFRNYGYTF. CDR3 in DNA: TGTGCCACCAGTGATTTCAGAAACTATGGCTACACCTTC. The chain recombines TRBV24-1 with TRBJ1-2; D is unclear. CDR1 is KGHDR, CDR2 SFDVKD, per germline. V dropped 1 base and J dropped 2 bases, with 4 bases sitting between them. This CDR3 comprises 13 residues.

The chain has TRBV6-5 and TRBJ2-7, with 8 bases lining up with TRBD2. Germline V gene data show CDR1 as MNHEY and CDR2 as SVGAGI. The CDR3 is made up of 15 amino acids. V lost 5 bases to trimming and J lost 6 bases; unmatched junction nucleotides: 12. The CDR3 is CASSPRRAGAFEQYF. The CDR3 DNA is TGTGCCAGCAGTCCGCGAAGAGCGGGAGCTTTCGAGCAGTACTTC.

The chain uses TRBV12-5 and TRBJ2-1; possible D gene TRBD2, 5 bases. The germline CDR1 and CDR2 sequences are LGHNT and FRNRAP. This CDR3 is built from 12 residues. V lost 6 bases to trimming and J lost 7 bases, with 10 bases between them. CDR3 sequence (DNA): TGTGCTAGTGGCCCCCGGACTAATGAGCAGTTCTTC. This translates into CASGPRTNEQFF.

The V and J genes are TRBV27 and TRBJ2-3; TRBD1 aligns across 10 bases. V lost 5 bases, J lost 1 base, and 9 bases stayed unmatched. Germline V gives CDR1 MNHEY, CDR2 SMNVEV (reference sequence). The CDR3 covers 17 residues. Here the CDR3 reads CASSGPTDRGRTDTQYF. The DNA for the CDR3 is TGTGCCAGCAGTGGACCCACCGACAGGGGGCGCACAGATACGCAGTATTTT.

This clone was recorded a few times. The chain recombines TRBV25-1 with TRBJ1-5; the match to TRBD1 covers 9 bases. Germline-derived CDR1 and CDR2 are MGHDK and SYGVNS. V gave up 1 base and J gave up 6 bases; unmatched junction bases: 10. The CDR3 totals 17 residues. CDR3 DNA sequence: TGTGCCAGCAGTGAATTACAACCCGGGACAGGGTTTCAGCCCCAGCATTTT. Its protein is CASSELQPGTGFQPQHF.

This chain uses TRBV19 with TRBJ2-2; 10 bases map to TRBD2. CDR3 length equals 13 residues. Germline CDR1 LNHDA, CDR2 SQIVND (reference sequence). Unmatched junction bases numbered 4, after V lost 5 bases and J lost 10 bases. The CDR3 sequence is CASSASGSAELFF. CDR3 nucleotides: TGTGCCAGTAGTGCTAGCGGGAGCGCGGAGCTGTTTTTT.

The V and J genes are TRBV5-1 and TRBJ1-4; D is unclear. This CDR3 comprises 12 residues. V lost 8 bases and J lost 4, with 9 bases in between. Germline V CDR1 and CDR2: SGHRS, YFSETQ. This chain's CDR3 is CASGEINEKLFF. In nucleotides, the CDR3 is TGCGCCAGTGGGGAGATTAATGAAAAACTGTTTTTT.

The J gene is TRBJ1-3, the V gene TRBV7-6, with D unresolved. The CDR3 loop spans 17 amino acids. The V and J ends lost 1 base and 4 bases respectively, with 17 bases between them. CDR1 is SGHVS and CDR2 is FNYEAQ in the germline V gene. The CDR3 nucleotides read TGTGCCAGCAGCTTAGAGTCGGTCTCTGGGAGGGGAAACACCATATATTTT. Protein product: CASSLESVSGRGNTIYF.

The V call is TRBV11-3, the J call TRBJ1-3; D call uncertain. From germline, CDR1 is SGHNT and CDR2 YENEEA. The V end was cut by 4 bases, the J end by 1 base, with 5 bases between. CDR3 length equals 13 residues. In nucleotides, the CDR3 is TGTGCCAGCAGCTCCCGTTCTGGAAACACCATATATTTT. Encoded protein: CASSSRSGNTIYF.

The genes are TRBV11-2 and TRBJ1-1; a weak D match, TRBD1 (6 bases). The V and J ends lost 5 bases and 5 bases respectively, with 18 bases between them. The CDR3 loop spans 15 amino acids. Germline assignment: CDR1 SGHAT and CDR2 FQNNGV. For the CDR3, the DNA is TGTGCCAGCAGCATAGCATTGGACAGCCCAACTGAAGCTTTCTTT. Translating gives CASSIALDSPTEAFF. Full variable domain (outside the CDR3, taken from reference TRBV11-2 and TRBJ1-1): EAGVAQSPRYKIIEKRQSVAFWCNPISGHATLYWYQQILGQGPKLLIQFQNNGVVDDSQLPKDRFSAERLKGVDSTLKIQPAKLEDSAVYLCASSIALDSPTEAFFGQGTRLTVV.